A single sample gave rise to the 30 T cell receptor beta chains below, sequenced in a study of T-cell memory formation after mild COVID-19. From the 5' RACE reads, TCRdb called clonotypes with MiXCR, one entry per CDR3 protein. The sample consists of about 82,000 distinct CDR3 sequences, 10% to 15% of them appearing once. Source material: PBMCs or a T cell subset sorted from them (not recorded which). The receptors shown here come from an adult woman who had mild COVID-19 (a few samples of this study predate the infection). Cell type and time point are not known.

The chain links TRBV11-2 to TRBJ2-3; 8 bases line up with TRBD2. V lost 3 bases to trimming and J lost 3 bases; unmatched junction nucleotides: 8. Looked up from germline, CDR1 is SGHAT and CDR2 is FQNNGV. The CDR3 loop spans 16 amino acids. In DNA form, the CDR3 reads TGTGCCAGCAGCTTCGGGCCCGGCGGGGGGACAGATACGCAGTATTTT. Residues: CASSFGPGGGTDTQYF.

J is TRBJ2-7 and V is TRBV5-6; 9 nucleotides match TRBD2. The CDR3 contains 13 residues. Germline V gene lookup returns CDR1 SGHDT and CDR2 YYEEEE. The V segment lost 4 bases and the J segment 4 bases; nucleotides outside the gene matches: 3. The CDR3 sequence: CASSGGGAYEQYF. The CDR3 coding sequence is TGTGCCAGCAGCGGCGGGGGGGCTTACGAGCAGTACTTC.

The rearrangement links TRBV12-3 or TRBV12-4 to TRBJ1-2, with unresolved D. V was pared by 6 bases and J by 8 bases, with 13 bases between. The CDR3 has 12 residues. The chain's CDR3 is CASSPDPLGYTF. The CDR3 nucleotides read TGTGCCAGCAGCCCCGACCCCTTAGGCTACACCTTC.

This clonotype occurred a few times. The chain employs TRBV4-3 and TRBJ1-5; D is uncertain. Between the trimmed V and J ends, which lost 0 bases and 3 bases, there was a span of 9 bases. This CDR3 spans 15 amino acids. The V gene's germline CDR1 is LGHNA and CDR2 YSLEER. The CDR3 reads CASSQEWEINQPQHF. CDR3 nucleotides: TGCGCCAGCAGCCAAGAGTGGGAGATCAATCAGCCCCAGCATTTT.

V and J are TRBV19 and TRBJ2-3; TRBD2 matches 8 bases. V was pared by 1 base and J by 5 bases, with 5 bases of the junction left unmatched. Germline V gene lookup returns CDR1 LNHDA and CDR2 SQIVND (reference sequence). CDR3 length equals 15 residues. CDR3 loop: CASSIAGGAGDTQYF. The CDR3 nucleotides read TGTGCCAGTAGTATAGCGGGAGGGGCCGGAGATACGCAGTATTTT. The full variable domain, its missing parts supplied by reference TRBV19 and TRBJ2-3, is DGGITQSPKYLFRKEGQNVTLSCEQNLNHDAMYWYRQDPGQGLRLIYYSQIVNDFQKGDIAEGYSVSREKKESFPLTVTSAQKNPTAFYLCASSIAGGAGDTQYFGPGTRLTVL.

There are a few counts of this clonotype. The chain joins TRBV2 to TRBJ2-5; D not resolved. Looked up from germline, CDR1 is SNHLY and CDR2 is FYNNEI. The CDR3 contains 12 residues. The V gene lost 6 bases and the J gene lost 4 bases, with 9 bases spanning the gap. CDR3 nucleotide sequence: TGTGCCAGCAGAGCGATAACAGAGACCCAGTACTTC. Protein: CASRAITETQYF.

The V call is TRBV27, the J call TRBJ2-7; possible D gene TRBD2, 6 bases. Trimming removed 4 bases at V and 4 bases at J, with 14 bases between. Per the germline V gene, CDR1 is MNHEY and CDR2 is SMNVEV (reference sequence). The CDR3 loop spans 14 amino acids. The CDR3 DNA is TGTGCCAGCAGTTCCACCCTCGGGGGATACGAGCAGTACTTC. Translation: CASSSTLGGYEQYF.

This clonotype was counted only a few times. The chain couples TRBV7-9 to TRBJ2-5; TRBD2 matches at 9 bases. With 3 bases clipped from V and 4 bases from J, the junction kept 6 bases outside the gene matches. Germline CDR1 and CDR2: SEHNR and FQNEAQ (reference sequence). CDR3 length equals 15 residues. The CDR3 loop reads CASSLLVAGVETQYF. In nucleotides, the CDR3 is TGTGCCAGCAGCTTGTTGGTAGCGGGAGTAGAGACCCAGTACTTC.

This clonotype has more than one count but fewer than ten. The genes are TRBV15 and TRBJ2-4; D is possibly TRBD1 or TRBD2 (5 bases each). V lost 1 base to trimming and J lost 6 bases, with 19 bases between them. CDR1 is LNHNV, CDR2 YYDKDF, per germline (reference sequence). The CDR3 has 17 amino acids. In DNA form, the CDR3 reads TGTGCCACCAGCAGAGTCCGGGACCGCATAACCGGAAACATTCAGTACTTC. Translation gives CATSRVRDRITGNIQYF.

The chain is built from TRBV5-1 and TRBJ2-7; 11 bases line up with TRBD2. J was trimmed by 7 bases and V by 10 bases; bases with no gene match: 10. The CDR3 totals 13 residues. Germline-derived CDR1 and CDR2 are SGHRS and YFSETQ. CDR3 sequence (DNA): TGCGCCGGAATTGGTAGCGGGAGGGAAGAGCAGTACTTC. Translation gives CAGIGSGREEQYF.

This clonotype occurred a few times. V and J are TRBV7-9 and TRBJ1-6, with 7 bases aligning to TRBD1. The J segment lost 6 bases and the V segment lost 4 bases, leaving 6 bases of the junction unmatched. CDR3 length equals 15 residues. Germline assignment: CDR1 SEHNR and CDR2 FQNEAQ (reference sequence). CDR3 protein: CASSSHRGFNSPLHF. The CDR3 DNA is TGTGCCAGCAGCTCACACAGGGGTTTTAATTCACCCCTCCACTTT.

The CDR3 is CASSWGTDQETQYF. The CDR3 DNA follows: TGCGCCAGCAGCTGGGGGACAGACCAAGAGACCCAGTACTTC. The V and J genes are TRBV5-1 and TRBJ2-5; 7 nucleotides agree with TRBD1. The CDR3 runs to 14 residues. Germline CDR1 reads SGHRS; CDR2 reads YFSETQ. V lost 3 bases and J lost 0; bases outside the gene matches: 2.

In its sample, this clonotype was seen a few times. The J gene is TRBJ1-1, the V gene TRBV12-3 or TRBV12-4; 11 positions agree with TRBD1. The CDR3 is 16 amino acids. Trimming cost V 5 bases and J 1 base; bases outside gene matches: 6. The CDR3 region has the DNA TGTGCCAGCAGTCCCCGGGACAGGGGGAGGAACACTGAAGCTTTCTTT. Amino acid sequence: CASSPRDRGRNTEAFF.

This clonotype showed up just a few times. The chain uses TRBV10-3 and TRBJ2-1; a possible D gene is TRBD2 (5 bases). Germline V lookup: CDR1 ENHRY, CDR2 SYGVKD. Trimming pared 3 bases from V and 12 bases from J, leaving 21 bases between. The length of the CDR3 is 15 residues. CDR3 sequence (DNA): TGTGCCATCAGTGAATCGGCGGGCCCCCTAATCGGGCAGTTCTTC. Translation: CAISESAGPLIGQFF.

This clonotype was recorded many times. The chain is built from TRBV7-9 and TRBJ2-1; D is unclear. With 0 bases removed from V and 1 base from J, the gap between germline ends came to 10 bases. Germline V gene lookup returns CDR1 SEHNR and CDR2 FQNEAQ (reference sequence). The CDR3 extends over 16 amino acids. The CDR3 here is CASSLAYGSSYNEQFF. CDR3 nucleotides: TGTGCCAGCAGCTTAGCGTACGGAAGTTCCTACAATGAGCAGTTCTTC.

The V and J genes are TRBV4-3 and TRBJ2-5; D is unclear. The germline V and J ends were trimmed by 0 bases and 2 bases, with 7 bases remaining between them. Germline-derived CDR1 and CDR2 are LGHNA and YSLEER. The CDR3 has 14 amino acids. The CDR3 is CASSQDPQQETQYF. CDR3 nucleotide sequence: TGCGCCAGCAGCCAAGATCCACAGCAAGAGACCCAGTACTTC.

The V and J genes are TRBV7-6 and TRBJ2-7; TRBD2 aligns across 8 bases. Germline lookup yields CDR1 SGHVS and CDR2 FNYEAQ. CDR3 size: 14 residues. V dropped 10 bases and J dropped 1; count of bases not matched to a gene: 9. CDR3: CATTSGPSSYEQYF. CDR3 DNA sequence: TGTGCCACTACTAGCGGCCCTTCTTCCTACGAGCAGTACTTC.

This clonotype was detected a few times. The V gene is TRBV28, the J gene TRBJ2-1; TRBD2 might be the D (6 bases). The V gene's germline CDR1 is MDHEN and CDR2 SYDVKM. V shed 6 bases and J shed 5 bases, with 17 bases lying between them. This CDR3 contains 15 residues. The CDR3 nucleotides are TGTGCCAGCAGACATCGTCCGGGACTCCACAATGAGCAGTTCTTC. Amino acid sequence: CASRHRPGLHNEQFF.

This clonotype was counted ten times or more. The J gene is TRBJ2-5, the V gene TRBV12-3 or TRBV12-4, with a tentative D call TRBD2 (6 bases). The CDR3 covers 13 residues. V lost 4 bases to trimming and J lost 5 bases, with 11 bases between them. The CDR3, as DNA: TGTGCCAGCAGTTCGACGGAGGGGGAGACCCAGTACTTC. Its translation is CASSSTEGETQYF.

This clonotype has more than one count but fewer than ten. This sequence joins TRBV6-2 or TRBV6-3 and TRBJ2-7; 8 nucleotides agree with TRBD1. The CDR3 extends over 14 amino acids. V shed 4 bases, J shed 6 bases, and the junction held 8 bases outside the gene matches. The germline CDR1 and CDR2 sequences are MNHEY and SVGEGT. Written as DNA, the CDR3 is TGTGCCAGCAGTTCTAGGACAGGGCGTCTCGAGCAGTACTTC. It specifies CASSSRTGRLEQYF.

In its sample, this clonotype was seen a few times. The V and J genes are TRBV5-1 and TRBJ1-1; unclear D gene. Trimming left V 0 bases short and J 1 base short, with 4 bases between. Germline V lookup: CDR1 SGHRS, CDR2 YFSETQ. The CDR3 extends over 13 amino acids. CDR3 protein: CASSLAPNTEAFF. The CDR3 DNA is TGCGCCAGCAGCTTGGCACCGAACACTGAAGCTTTCTTT.

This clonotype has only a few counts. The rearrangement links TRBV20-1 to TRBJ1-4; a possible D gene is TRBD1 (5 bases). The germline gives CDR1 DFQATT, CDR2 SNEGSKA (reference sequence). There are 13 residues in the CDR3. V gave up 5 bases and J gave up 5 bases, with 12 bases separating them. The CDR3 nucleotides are TGCAGTGCTTGGGGCCCTTTGAATGAAAAACTGTTTTTT. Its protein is CSAWGPLNEKLFF.

The CDR3 nucleotides read TGTGCCAGCAGCCCGACGGGGGGCCGATGGGCCAAAAACATTCAGTACTTC. It codes for CASSPTGGRWAKNIQYF. The genes are TRBV7-9 and TRBJ2-4; perhaps TRBD2 as D (7 bases). The germline V and J ends were trimmed by 5 bases and 1 base, with 18 bases remaining between them. The germline V gene encodes CDR1 SEHNR and CDR2 FQNEAQ (reference sequence). The CDR3 is 17 residues long. Full variable domain (outside the CDR3, taken from reference TRBV7-9 and TRBJ2-4): DTGVSQNPRHKITKRGQNVTFRCDPISEHNRLYWYRQTLGQGPEFLTYFQNEAQLEKSRLLSDRFSAERPKGSFSTLEIQRTEQGDSAMYLCASSPTGGRWAKNIQYFGAGTRLSVL.

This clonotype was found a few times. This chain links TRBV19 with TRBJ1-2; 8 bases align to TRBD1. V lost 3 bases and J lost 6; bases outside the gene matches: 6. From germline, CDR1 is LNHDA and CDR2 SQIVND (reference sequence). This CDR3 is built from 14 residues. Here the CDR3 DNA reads TGTGCCAGTAGTATTCCCGGACAGGGTGATGGCTACACCTTC. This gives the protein CASSIPGQGDGYTF.

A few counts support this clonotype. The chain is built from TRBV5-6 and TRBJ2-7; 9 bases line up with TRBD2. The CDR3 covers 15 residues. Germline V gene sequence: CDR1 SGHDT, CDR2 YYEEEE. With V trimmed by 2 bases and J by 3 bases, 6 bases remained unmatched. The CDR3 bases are TGTGCCAGCAGCTTCGGGACTAGCAGATACTACGAGCAGTACTTC. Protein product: CASSFGTSRYYEQYF.

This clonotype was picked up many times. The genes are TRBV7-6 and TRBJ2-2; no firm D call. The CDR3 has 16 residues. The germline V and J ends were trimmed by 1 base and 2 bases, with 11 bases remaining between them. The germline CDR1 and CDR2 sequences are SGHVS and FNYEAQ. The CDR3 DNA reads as TGTGCCAGCAGCTTAGGACTGTCGCATAACACCGGGGAGCTGTTTTTT. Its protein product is CASSLGLSHNTGELFF.

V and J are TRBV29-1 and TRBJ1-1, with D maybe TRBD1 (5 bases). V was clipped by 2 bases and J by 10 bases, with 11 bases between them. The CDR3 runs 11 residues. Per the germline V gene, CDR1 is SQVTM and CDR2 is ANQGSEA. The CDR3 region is CSVESGVRAFF. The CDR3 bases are TGCAGCGTTGAATCGGGGGTGAGAGCTTTCTTT.

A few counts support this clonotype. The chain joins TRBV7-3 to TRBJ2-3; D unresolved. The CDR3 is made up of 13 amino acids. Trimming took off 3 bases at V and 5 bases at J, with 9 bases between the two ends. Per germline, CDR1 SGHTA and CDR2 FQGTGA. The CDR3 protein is CASSFTLGDTQYF. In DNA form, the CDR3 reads TGTGCCAGCAGCTTCACGCTGGGAGATACGCAGTATTTT.

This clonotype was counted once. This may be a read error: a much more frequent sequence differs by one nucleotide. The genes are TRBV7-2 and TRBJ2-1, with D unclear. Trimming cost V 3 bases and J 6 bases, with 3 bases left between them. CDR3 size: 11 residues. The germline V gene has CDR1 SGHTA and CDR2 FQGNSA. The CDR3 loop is CASSFLNEQFF. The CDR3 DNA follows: TGTGCCAGCAGCTTCCTCAATGAGCAGTTCTTC.

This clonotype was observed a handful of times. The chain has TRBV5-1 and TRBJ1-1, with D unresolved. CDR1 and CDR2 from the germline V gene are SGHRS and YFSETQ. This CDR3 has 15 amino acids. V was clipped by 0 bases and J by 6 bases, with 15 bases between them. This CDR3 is CASSLGVTVVPEAFF. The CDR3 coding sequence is TGCGCCAGCAGCTTGGGCGTTACGGTTGTCCCTGAAGCTTTCTTT.